This TCR beta chain was sequenced for a study of blood T cell repertoires in COVID-19. Study at large: Italy, Spain and the United States were the sources of the convalescent and acute COVID-19 samples.

TCRdb keeps only in-frame clones here, not all; method: immunoSEQ multiplex PCR. Here the sample spans 45,000 to 55,000 clones, around 86% being singletons. CDR1 and CDR2 from the germline V gene are SNHLY and FYNNEI. Trimming cost V 2 bases and J 5 bases; bases outside gene matches: 12. The CDR3 covers 18 residues. V gene TRBV2 combines with J gene TRBJ2-1, with 10 bases identical to TRBD2. The clonotype was recovered from a man in his forties or fifties with active COVID-19. Sample: peripheral blood. Here the CDR3 DNA reads TGTGCCAGCAGTGAATTTAATCTAGCGGGGGCAGTCAACAATGAGCAGTTCTTC. Residues: CASSEFNLAGAVNNEQFF.